This T cell receptor beta chain was documented in a study of long-term antiretroviral therapy in people with HIV. This clone has more than one count but fewer than ten. Sequencing used immunoSEQ v3.0 at survey level. The method was immunoSEQ multiplex PCR; TCRdb's version includes in-frame clones alone and lacks a portion of them. The table records about 19,000 clones, roughly four fifths of them present only once. Germline CDR1 and CDR2: SNHLY and FYNNEI. Trimming removed 7 bases at V and 5 bases at J, with 14 bases between. The CDR3 is 14 residues long. This clonotype originated in a man in his fifties with HIV. The chain recombines TRBV2 with TRBJ2-2, with D maybe TRBD1 (6 bases). The sequenced sample was unsorted PBMCs, obtained 2.2 years after starting antiretroviral therapy. The DNA of the CDR3 is TGTGCCAGCAACGAACAGGGTGGGACCGGGGAGCTGTTTTTT. This translates into CASNEQGGTGELFF. Using reference TRBV2 and TRBJ2-2 for the parts outside the CDR3, the full variable domain is EPEVTQTPSHQVTQMGQEVILRCVPISNHLYFYWYRQILGQKVEFLVSFYNNEISEKSEIFDDQFSVERPDGSNFTLKIRSTKLEDSAMYFCASNEQGGTGELFFGEGSRLTVL.